The 26 T cell receptor beta chains presented below share a single source sample, sequenced in a study of graft-versus-host responses after intestinal transplantation. These receptors' antigens are unknown. Measured with immunoSEQ multiplex PCR; TCRdb has only the in-frame clones, and not every one. Here the sample spans approximately 92,000 clones, about 90% being singletons. The source material was unstimulated CD8+ T cells sorted from spleen or lymph node cells, sampled before intestinal transplant. These TCRs come from a human donor who received an intestinal transplant.

This chain links TRBV5-1 with TRBJ2-7, with D unresolved. Trimming took off 4 bases at V and 5 bases at J, with 13 bases between the two ends. The CDR3 length is 13 residues. Germline V CDR1 and CDR2: SGHRS, YFSETQ. The DNA of the CDR3 is TGCGCCAGCAGCGACGGCACAAACGACGAGCAGTACTTC. Residues: CASSDGTNDEQYF.

Turning to this clone: The junction does not match germline at one end; this may be a read error. The chain is built from TRBV7-9 and TRBJ1-2; D remains unclear. In germline, CDR1 is SEHNR, CDR2 FQNEAQ (reference sequence). This CDR3 is 13 amino acids long. The CDR3 nucleotides read TGTGCCAGCAGCTTATACCCTAAGTATGGCTACACCTTC. It is translated as CASSLYPKYGYTF.

The chain recombines TRBV7-9 with TRBJ1-2; tentative D call: TRBD1 (6 bases). The V end was cut by 3 bases, the J end by 8 bases, with 13 bases between. Germline-derived CDR1 and CDR2 are SEHNR and FQNEAQ (reference sequence). The CDR3 has 13 residues. The CDR3 region is CASSLDWGRGYTF. CDR3 bases: TGTGCCAGCAGCTTGGATTGGGGGCGAGGCTACACCTTC.

The chain has TRBV9 and TRBJ2-7; D is perhaps TRBD1 (6 bases). The germline V gene has CDR1 SGDLS and CDR2 YYNGEE. V was clipped by 3 bases and J by 7 bases, with 17 bases between them. The CDR3 is 14 amino acids. CDR3 DNA sequence: TGTGCCAGCAGCGCTGAGGGACACCTTGAGGAGCAGTACTTC. This sequence encodes CASSAEGHLEEQYF.

The J gene is TRBJ2-7, the V gene TRBV27; D is tentatively TRBD1 or TRBD2 (5 bases each). V was pared by 4 bases and J by 3 bases, with 10 bases between. The length of the CDR3 is 13 residues. Germline V CDR1 and CDR2: MNHEY, SMNVEV (reference sequence). CDR3 in DNA: TGTGCCAGCAGTTCCGGGGCGAACTACGAGCAGTACTTC. Translating gives CASSSGANYEQYF.

This chain links TRBV21-1 with TRBJ2-5; TRBD1 is the table's D call and was not checked against the DNA. TRBV21-1 is a known pseudogene. This CDR3 spans 10 amino acids. The CDR3 loop reads CASIVKTQYF. DNA of the CDR3: TGTGCCAGCATTGTCAAGACCCAGTACTTC.

The V call is TRBV5-6, the J call TRBJ2-1; no clear D gene. The CDR3 has 14 residues. Trimming removed 0 bases at V and 0 bases at J, with 4 bases between. CDR1 is SGHDT, CDR2 YYEEEE, per germline. The CDR3 spells CASSLDLSYNEQFF. The CDR3 region has the DNA TGTGCCAGCAGCTTGGACCTCTCCTACAATGAGCAGTTCTTC.

This chain connects TRBV5-1 to TRBJ2-7; 7 nucleotides agree with TRBD2. Germline-derived CDR1 and CDR2 are SGHRS and YFSETQ. The V and J ends lost 2 bases and 1 base, in that order; junction bases with no gene match: 3. The CDR3 runs to 14 residues. CDR3 residues: CASSFGGGSYEQYF. CDR3 nucleotide sequence: TGCGCCAGCAGCTTCGGCGGGGGATCCTACGAGCAGTACTTC.

V usage is TRBV6-5 and J usage is TRBJ1-1, with 10 bases identical to TRBD1. Germline V CDR1 and CDR2: MNHEY, SVGAGI. Losses at the gene ends were 2 bases for V and 11 bases for J; bases not matched to a gene: 8. The CDR3 length is 14 residues. CDR3 DNA sequence: TGTGCCAGCAGTTACGGACAGGGGGGTATCGAGGCTTTCTTT. Translation: CASSYGQGGIEAFF.

The chain uses TRBV21-1 and TRBJ1-6; whether TRBD1, the table's D call, matches the DNA was not checked. TRBV21-1 is given as a pseudogene. The CDR3 contains 18 residues. The CDR3, as DNA: TGTGCCAGCACCCCGGTCCCCGCGGGACAGGGCCTTAATTCACCCCTCCACTTT. Translated, it gives CASTPVPAGQGLNSPLHF.

The chain joins TRBV4-2 to TRBJ2-2, with TRBD1 matching over 7 bases. The V segment lost 1 base and the J segment 3 bases; nucleotides outside the gene matches: 5. Germline CDR1 and CDR2: LGHNA and YNFKEQ. This CDR3 spans 16 amino acids. As DNA, the CDR3 is TGTGCCAGCAGCCAAGTTGGGACAGACTACACCGGGGAGCTGTTTTTT. Amino acids: CASSQVGTDYTGELFF.

CDR3: CASSLSGGQTQYF. DNA of the CDR3: TGTGCCAGCAGTTTATCCGGGGGACAGACCCAGTACTTC. This chain links TRBV27 with TRBJ2-5; TRBD2 might be the D (6 bases). The germline V and J ends were trimmed by 0 bases and 6 bases, with 8 bases remaining between them. This CDR3 is 13 amino acids long. Germline V gene data show CDR1 as MNHEY and CDR2 as SMNVEV (reference sequence).

This chain joins TRBV18 and TRBJ2-1, with D hard to call. The CDR3 spans 14 residues. V was pared by 3 bases and J by 5 bases, with 11 bases between. Germline assignment: CDR1 KGHSH and CDR2 LQKENI. The CDR3 reads CASSPTPDDNEQFF. The CDR3 DNA follows: TGTGCCAGCTCACCTACGCCGGACGACAATGAGCAGTTCTTC.

The V call is TRBV9, the J call TRBJ2-7; maybe TRBD2 (7 bases). CDR3 length: 14 amino acids. CDR1 and CDR2 from the germline V gene are SGDLS and YYNGEE. V was shortened by 2 bases and J by 3 bases, with 12 bases between the two germline ends. CDR3 amino acids: CASSVGGLGYEQYF. The CDR3 nucleotides are TGTGCCAGCAGCGTGGGGGGGCTCGGCTACGAGCAGTACTTC.

The chain carries TRBV11-2 and TRBJ2-7, with 9 bases matching TRBD2. Germline V gene lookup returns CDR1 SGHAT and CDR2 FQNNGV. The CDR3 loop spans 15 amino acids. Unmatched junction bases numbered 7, after V lost 2 bases and J lost 5 bases. The CDR3 bases are TGTGCCAGCAGCTTATGGGGCGGGAGGGCCCACGAGCAGTACTTC. Translating it yields CASSLWGGRAHEQYF.

The V call is TRBV5-1, the J call TRBJ2-5, with D possibly being TRBD1 (6 bases). The V end was cut by 0 bases, the J end by 1 base, with 10 bases between. The CDR3 has 15 residues. Germline V gives CDR1 SGHRS, CDR2 YFSETQ. CDR3 residues: CASSLGAGAQETQYF. DNA of the CDR3: TGCGCCAGCAGCTTGGGGGCAGGGGCCCAAGAGACCCAGTACTTC.

The chain employs TRBV27 and TRBJ2-1; tentative D call: TRBD2 (5 bases). The V gene lost 7 bases and the J gene lost 6 bases, with 19 bases spanning the gap. The CDR3 runs 15 residues. The V gene's germline CDR1 is MNHEY and CDR2 SMNVEV (reference sequence). CDR3 residues: CASTYIGNWGNEQFF. The CDR3 DNA is TGTGCCAGCACCTACATCGGGAATTGGGGCAATGAGCAGTTCTTC.

V and J are TRBV2 and TRBJ2-7; D possibly corresponds to TRBD1 (6 bases). CDR1 is SNHLY, CDR2 FYNNEI, per germline. The V end lost 8 bases, the J end lost 5 bases, and 13 bases lay between the germline ends. The CDR3 is 12 residues long. CDR3 bases: TGTGCCAGCCTGGGGGCTGCGGACGAGCAGTACTTC. It codes for CASLGAADEQYF.

The chain couples TRBV10-2 to TRBJ2-3, with 7 bases matching TRBD2. V dropped 5 bases and J dropped 4; count of bases not matched to a gene: 12. Germline CDR1 is WSHSY and CDR2 is SAAADI. The CDR3 length is 16 residues. CDR3 nucleotide sequence: TGCGCCAGCAGTTCCCCGGTTAGCGGGCTCGCAGATACGCAGTATTTT. Its protein is CASSSPVSGLADTQYF.

This chain links TRBV5-4 with TRBJ2-7; the D is unclear. The germline V gene encodes CDR1 SGHNT and CDR2 YYREEE (reference sequence). Trimming shortened V by 0 bases and J by 4 bases, and 11 bases separated the two germline ends. CDR3 length equals 14 residues. The CDR3 loop reads CASSLEGGTYEQYF. The CDR3 DNA sequence: TGTGCCAGCAGCTTGGAGGGCGGCACATACGAGCAGTACTTC. The full variable domain, its missing parts supplied by reference TRBV5-4 and TRBJ2-7, is ETGVTQSPTHLIKTRGQQVTLRCSSQSGHNTVSWYQQALGQGPQFIFQYYREEENGRGNFPPRFSGLQFPNYSSELNVNALELDDSALYLCASSLEGGTYEQYFGPGTRLTVT.

The chain uses TRBV9 and TRBJ1-1; no clear D. V lost 3 bases to trimming and J lost 4 bases, with 10 bases between them. The germline V gene encodes CDR1 SGDLS and CDR2 YYNGEE. This CDR3 region has 13 residues. The CDR3 sequence is CASSAIEATEAFF. DNA for the CDR3: TGTGCCAGCAGCGCCATAGAAGCCACTGAAGCTTTCTTT.

This chain uses TRBV11-1 with TRBJ2-7; D perhaps matches TRBD1 (6 bases). Trimming shortened V by 3 bases and J by 0 bases, and 12 bases separated the two germline ends. The CDR3 covers 15 residues. Germline V CDR1 and CDR2: SGHAT, FQDESV (reference sequence). The CDR3 protein is CASSLWQGSSYEQYF. In nucleotides, the CDR3 is TGTGCCAGCAGCTTGTGGCAGGGGTCCTCCTACGAGCAGTACTTC.

This clone came up a few times. This chain joins TRBV6-6 and TRBJ1-2; D uncertain. This CDR3 region has 13 residues. V was cut by 6 bases and J by 5 bases, with 13 bases left in between. Germline V gives CDR1 MNHNY, CDR2 SVGAGI (reference sequence). In DNA form, the CDR3 reads TGTGCCAGCAGCGACGGCGCCGAGTATGGCTACACCTTC. It encodes CASSDGAEYGYTF.

V usage is TRBV28 and J usage is TRBJ2-7; D is undetermined. V was pared by 3 bases and J by 6 bases, with 6 bases between. CDR1 MDHEN and CDR2 SYDVKM come from the germline V gene. CDR3 size: 11 residues. CDR3 nucleotides: TGTGCCAGCAGTTTCGCTAGCGAGCAGTACTTC. Its translation: CASSFASEQYF.

The chain links TRBV5-1 to TRBJ1-2; the D is unclear. Trimming removed 3 bases at V and 5 bases at J, with 17 bases between. Germline CDR1 SGHRS, CDR2 YFSETQ. CDR3 length: 15 amino acids. CDR3 sequence: CASSSSSGLEYGYTF. The DNA of the CDR3 is TGCGCCAGCAGCTCCTCATCGGGCCTAGAATATGGCTACACCTTC.

The rearrangement links TRBV9 to TRBJ1-1; possible D gene TRBD1, 5 bases. Deletions cut 0 bases from V and 3 bases from J, with 6 bases between. This CDR3 spans 13 amino acids. The germline CDR1 and CDR2 sequences are SGDLS and YYNGEE. The CDR3 is CASSVGGYTEAFF. The CDR3 nucleotides read TGTGCCAGCAGCGTAGGGGGGTACACTGAAGCTTTCTTT.